This TCR beta chain was sequenced during a study of Graves' ophthalmopathy and Graves' hyperthyroidism. The study, taken as a whole, reports: Blood was where most expanded thyroid clonotypes above 0.001 frequency also turned up.

Other autoimmune diseases, uncontrolled infections, pregnancy and lactation each led to patient exclusion. The evidence that diagnosis relied on was clinical symptoms, serum thyroxine, TRAb, thyroid ultrasound and orbital computed tomography. The CDR3 has 12 amino acids. The ends were cut back, 8 bases at V and 1 base at J, with 8 bases in the middle. In the case of this clonotype: Its target is not known.

Scientists amplified the TCR beta CDR3 regions from RNA transcripts. An initial RT-PCR round employing HTBI primers preceded a second-round multiplex PCR. MiXCR, run by TCRdb on the multiplex PCR reads, gives a single entry per CDR3 protein. The table includes some 160,000 distinct CDR3 sequences, roughly two fifths detected once. The chain couples TRBV12-3 or TRBV12-4 to TRBJ1-1; D ambiguous. The sample was peripheral blood. The clonotype was recovered from a man aged 30 to 45 with Graves' ophthalmopathy. This chain's CDR3 is CASEGGNTEAFF. In DNA form, the CDR3 reads TGTGCCAGCGAGGGAGGGAACACTGAAGCTTTCTTT.